The clone carrying this TCR beta chain was counted between two and nine times. Its antigen remains unknown. This record comes from a study of identical twins. This CDR3 region has 14 residues. V was cut by 3 bases and J by 7 bases, with 15 bases left in between. Unique molecular identifiers were present on the cDNA, which also gained a universal primer site by template switching. TCRdb used MiXCR to reprocess the 5' RACE reads, holding one entry per CDR3 protein. This repertoire shows under 300,000 distinct CDR3 sequences, 11% to 15% found once; its top ten account for approximately 10%. Findings of the study overall: Cord blood's abundant beta clonotypes had fewer insertions, unlike memory repertoires. Zero-insertion findings could be partly confounded by invariant cells (MAIT and iNKT cells). Not following the same donors, the study drew its conclusions from cross-sectional statistical analysis.

This sequence was found in a woman between 18 and 29 years old in good health. The chain has TRBV12-3 or TRBV12-4 and TRBJ1-2; D not certain. The sample comprised memory (CD45RO+) T cells sorted from blood. Here the CDR3 reads CASSFIGVQSGYTF. The CDR3 bases are TGTGCCAGCAGTTTTATTGGGGTCCAATCTGGCTACACCTTC.